This entry concerns a single T cell receptor (beta chain). This sample was included in a study of OX40 agonist ivuxolimab in advanced cancers. The repertoire was sequenced with immunoSEQ multiplex PCR; TCRdb's copy has only in-frame clones and lacks some. The repertoire consists of 15,000 to 20,000 clones, with approximately 80% occurring once and the leading ten covering 26%. The ends were cut back, 4 bases at V and 8 bases at J, with 11 bases in the middle. The CDR3 extends over 12 amino acids. From germline, CDR1 is MNHNS and CDR2 SASEGT. The clonotype was recovered from an adult with an advanced solid tumor such as melanoma, head and neck, liver or kidney cancer. The specimen was CD4+ or CD8+ T cells sorted from blood, collected in a trial of the OX40 agonist ivuxolimab. The chain carries TRBV6-1 and TRBJ1-1; D may be TRBD1 (5 bases). The CDR3 loop reads CASSGRDVEAFF. The CDR3 nucleotides are TGTGCCAGCAGTGGCAGGGACGTAGAAGCTTTCTTT.